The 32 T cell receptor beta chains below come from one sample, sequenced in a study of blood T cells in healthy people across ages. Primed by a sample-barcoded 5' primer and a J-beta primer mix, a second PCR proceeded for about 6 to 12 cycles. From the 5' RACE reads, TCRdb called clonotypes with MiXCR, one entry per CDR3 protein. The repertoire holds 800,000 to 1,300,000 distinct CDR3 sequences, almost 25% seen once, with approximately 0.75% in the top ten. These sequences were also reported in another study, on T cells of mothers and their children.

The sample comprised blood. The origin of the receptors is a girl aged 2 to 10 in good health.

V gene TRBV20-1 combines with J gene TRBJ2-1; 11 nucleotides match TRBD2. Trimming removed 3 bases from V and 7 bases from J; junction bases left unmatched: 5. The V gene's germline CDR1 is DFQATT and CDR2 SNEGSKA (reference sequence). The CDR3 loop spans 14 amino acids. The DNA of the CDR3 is TGCAGTGCTAGGGCTAGCGGGGGGATAAATGAGCAGTTCTTC. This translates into CSARASGGINEQFF.

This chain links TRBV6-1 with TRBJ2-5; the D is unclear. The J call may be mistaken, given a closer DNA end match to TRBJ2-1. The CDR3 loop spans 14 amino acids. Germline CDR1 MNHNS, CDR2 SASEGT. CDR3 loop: CASSPETVHNEQFF. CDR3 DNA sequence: TGTGCCAGCAGTCCAGAGACCGTCCACAATGAGCAGTTCTTC.

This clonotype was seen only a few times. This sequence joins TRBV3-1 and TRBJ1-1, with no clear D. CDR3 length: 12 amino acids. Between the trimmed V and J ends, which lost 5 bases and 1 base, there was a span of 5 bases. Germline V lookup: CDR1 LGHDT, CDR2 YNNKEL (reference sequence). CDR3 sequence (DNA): TGTGCCAGCAGCGAATGGAACACTGAAGCTTTCTTT. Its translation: CASSEWNTEAFF.

CDR3 sequence reads: CASRGGTELEKLFF. DNA for the CDR3: TGTGCCAGCCGGGGGGGGACAGAATTAGAAAAACTGTTTTTT. The genes are TRBV12-3 or TRBV12-4 and TRBJ1-4; TRBD1 aligns across 7 bases. The CDR3 covers 14 residues. V shed 8 bases and J 8 bases; nucleotides not matched to a gene: 11.

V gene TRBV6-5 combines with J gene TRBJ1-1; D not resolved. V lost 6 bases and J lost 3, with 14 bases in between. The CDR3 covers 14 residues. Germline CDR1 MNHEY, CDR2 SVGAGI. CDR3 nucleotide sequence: TGTGCCAGCAGCGCCACACAGAGTTACACTGAAGCTTTCTTT. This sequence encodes CASSATQSYTEAFF.

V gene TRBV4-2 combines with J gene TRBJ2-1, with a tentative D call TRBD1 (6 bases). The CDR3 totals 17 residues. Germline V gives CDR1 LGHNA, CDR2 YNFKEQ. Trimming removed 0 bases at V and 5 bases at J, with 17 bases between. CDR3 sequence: CASSQEPLGTSNNEQFF. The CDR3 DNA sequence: TGTGCCAGCAGCCAAGAACCCCTGGGGACATCAAACAATGAGCAGTTCTTC.

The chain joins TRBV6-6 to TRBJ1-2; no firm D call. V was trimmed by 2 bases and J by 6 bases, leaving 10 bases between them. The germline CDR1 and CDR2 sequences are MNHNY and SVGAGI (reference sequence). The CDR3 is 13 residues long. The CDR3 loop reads CASSYKRLDGYTF. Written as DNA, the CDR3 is TGTGCCAGCAGTTACAAGCGGTTAGATGGCTACACCTTC.

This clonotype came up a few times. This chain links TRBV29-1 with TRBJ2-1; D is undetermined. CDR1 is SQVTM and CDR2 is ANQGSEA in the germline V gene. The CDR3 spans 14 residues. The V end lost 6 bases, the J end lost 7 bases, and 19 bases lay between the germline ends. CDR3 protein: CSVVYSTGWNEQFF. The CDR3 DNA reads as TGCAGCGTGGTTTATTCTACGGGCTGGAATGAGCAGTTCTTC.

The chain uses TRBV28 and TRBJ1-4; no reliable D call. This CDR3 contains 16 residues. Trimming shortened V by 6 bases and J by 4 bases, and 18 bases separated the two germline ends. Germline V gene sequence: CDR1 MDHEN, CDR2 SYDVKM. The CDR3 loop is CASRPEYRTVNEKLFF. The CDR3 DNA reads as TGTGCCAGCAGGCCTGAGTATAGAACCGTTAATGAAAAACTGTTTTTT.

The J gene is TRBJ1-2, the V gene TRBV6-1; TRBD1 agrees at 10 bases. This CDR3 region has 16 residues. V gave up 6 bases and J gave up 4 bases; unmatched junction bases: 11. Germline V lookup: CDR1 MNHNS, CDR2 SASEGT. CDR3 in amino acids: CASSPLKGQGIYGYTF. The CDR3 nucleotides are TGTGCCAGCAGCCCTTTAAAGGGACAGGGGATCTATGGCTACACCTTC.

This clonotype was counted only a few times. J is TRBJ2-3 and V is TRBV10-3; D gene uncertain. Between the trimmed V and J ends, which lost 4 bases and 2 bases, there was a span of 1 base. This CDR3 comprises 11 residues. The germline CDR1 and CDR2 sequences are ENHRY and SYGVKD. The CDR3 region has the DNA TGTGCCATCAGTGTCACAGATACGCAGTATTTT. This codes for CAISVTDTQYF.

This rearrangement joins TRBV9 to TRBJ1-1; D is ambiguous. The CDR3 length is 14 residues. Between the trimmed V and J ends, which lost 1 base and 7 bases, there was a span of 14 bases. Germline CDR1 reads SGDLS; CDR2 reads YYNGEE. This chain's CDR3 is CASSVNRRICEAFF. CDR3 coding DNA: TGTGCCAGCAGCGTAAATCGCAGGATATGTGAAGCTTTCTTT. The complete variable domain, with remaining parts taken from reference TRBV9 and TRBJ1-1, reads DSGVTQTPKHLITATGQRVTLRCSPRSGDLSVYWYQQSLDQGLQFLIQYYNGEERAKGNILERFSAQQFPDLHSELNLSSLELGDSALYFCASSVNRRICEAFFGQGTRLTVV.

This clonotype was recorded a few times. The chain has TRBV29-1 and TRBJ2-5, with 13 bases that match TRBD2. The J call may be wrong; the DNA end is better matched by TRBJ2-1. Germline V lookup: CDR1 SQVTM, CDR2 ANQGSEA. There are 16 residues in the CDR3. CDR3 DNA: TGCAGCGTTGAGTTTCCTACTAGCGGGGGGGAAGGTGAGCAGTTCTTC. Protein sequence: CSVEFPTSGGEGEQFF.

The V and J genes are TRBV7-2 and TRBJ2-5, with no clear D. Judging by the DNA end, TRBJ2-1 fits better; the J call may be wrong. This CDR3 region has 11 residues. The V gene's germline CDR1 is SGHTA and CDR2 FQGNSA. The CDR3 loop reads CASSFSGLQFF. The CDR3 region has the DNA TGTGCCAGCAGCTTTTCCGGGCTACAGTTCTTC.

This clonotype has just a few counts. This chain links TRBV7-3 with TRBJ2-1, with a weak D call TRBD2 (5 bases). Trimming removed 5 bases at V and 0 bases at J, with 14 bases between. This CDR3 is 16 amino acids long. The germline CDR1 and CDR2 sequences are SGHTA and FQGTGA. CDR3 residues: CASSAEGGSSYNEQFF. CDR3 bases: TGTGCCAGCAGCGCAGAAGGTGGGAGCTCCTACAATGAGCAGTTCTTC.

CDR3 sequence: CASSQESQGLSNEQFF. The CDR3 nucleotides read TGCGCCAGCAGCCAAGAATCCCAGGGGCTGAGTAATGAGCAGTTCTTC. The chain combines TRBV4-1 with TRBJ2-1; possibly TRBD1 for D (6 bases). Trimming left V 0 bases short and J 7 bases short, with 16 bases between. This CDR3 comprises 16 residues. Germline CDR1 is MGHRA and CDR2 is YSYEKL.

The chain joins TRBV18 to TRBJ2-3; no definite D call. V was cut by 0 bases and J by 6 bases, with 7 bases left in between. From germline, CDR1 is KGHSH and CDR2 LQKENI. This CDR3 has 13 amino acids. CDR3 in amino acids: CASSPPTVDTQYF. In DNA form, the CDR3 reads TGTGCCAGCTCACCACCTACCGTGGATACGCAGTATTTT.

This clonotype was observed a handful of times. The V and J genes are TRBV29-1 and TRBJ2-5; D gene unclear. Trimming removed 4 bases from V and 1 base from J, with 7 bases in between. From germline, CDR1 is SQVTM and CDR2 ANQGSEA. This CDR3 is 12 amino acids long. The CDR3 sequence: CSVVPSQETQYF. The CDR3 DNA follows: TGCAGCGTTGTTCCCAGCCAAGAGACCCAGTACTTC.

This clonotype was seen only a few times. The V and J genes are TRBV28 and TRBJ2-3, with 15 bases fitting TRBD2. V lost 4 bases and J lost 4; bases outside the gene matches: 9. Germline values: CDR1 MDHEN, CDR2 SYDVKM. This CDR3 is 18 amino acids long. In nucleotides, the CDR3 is TGTGCCAGCAGTTACCGCCCCGGACTAGCGGGAGGGCCAGATACGCAGTATTTT. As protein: CASSYRPGLAGGPDTQYF.

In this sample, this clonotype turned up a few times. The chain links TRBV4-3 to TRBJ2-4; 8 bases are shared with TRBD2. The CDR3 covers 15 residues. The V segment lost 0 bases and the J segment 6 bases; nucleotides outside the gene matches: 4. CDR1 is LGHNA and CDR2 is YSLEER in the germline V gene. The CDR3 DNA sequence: TGCGCCAGCAGCCAAGATCCCGGGAGGGGAAACATTCAGTACTTC. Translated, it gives CASSQDPGRGNIQYF.

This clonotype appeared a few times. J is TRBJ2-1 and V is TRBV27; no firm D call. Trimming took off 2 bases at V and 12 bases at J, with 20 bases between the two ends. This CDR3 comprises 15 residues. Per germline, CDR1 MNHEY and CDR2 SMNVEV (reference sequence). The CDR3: CASSLAQVNNERQFF. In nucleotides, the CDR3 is TGTGCCAGCAGTTTAGCGCAAGTCAACAATGAGCGGCAGTTCTTC.

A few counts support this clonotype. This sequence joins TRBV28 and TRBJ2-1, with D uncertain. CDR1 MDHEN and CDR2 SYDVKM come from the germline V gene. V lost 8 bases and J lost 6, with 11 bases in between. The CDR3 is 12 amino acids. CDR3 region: CASRRVPNEQFF. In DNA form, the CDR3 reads TGTGCCAGCCGAAGGGTCCCCAATGAGCAGTTCTTC.

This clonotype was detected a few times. CDR3 coding DNA: TGCGCCAGCAGCACAATCGGGACAGACGACGAGCAGTACTTC. It specifies CASSTIGTDDEQYF. The rearrangement joins TRBV4-1 to TRBJ2-7; 7 bases agree with TRBD1. CDR1 MGHRA and CDR2 YSYEKL come from the germline V gene. The V segment lost 5 bases and the J segment 5 bases; nucleotides outside the gene matches: 9. CDR3 length: 14 residues.

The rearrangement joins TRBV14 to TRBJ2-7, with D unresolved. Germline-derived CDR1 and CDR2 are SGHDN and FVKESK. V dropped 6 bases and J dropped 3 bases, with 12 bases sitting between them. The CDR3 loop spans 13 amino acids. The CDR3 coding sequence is TGTGCCAGCAGTCCAGACACCTTCTACGAGCAGTACTTC. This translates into CASSPDTFYEQYF.

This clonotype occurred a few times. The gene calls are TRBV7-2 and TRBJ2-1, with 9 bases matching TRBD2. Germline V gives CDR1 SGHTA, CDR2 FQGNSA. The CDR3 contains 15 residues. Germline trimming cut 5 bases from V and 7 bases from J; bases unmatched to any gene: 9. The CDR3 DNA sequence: TGTGCCAGCAGCCCATCCGGGACTAGCCCGAATGAGCAGTTCTTC. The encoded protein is CASSPSGTSPNEQFF.

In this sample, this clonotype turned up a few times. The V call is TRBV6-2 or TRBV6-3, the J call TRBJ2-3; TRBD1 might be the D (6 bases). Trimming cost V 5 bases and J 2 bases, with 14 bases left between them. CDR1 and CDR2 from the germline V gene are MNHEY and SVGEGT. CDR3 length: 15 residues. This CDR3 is CASSRRDISTDTQYF. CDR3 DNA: TGTGCCAGCAGTCGTCGGGACATATCCACAGATACGCAGTATTTT.

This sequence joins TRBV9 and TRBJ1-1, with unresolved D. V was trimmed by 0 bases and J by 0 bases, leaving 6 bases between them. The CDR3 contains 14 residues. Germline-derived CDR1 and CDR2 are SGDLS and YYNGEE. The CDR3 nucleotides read TGTGCCAGCAGCGTAGGACTCTTGAACACTGAAGCTTTCTTT. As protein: CASSVGLLNTEAFF.

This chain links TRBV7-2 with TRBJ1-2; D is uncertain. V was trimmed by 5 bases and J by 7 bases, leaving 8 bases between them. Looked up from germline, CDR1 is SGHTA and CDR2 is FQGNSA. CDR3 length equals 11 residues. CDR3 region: CASSPMSGYTF. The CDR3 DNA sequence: TGTGCCAGCAGCCCGATGTCTGGCTACACCTTC. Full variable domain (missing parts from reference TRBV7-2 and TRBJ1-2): GAGVSQSPSNKVTEKGKDVELRCDPISGHTALYWYRQSLGQGLEFLIYFQGNSAPDKSGLPSDRFSAERTGGSVSTLTIQRTQQEDSAVYLCASSPMSGYTFGSGTRLTVV.

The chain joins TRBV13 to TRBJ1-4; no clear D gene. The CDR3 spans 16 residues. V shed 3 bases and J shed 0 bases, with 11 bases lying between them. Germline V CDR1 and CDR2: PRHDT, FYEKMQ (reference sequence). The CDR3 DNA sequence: TGTGCCAGCAGCTTGAGAGGTGTTGCAACTAATGAAAAACTGTTTTTT. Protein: CASSLRGVATNEKLFF.

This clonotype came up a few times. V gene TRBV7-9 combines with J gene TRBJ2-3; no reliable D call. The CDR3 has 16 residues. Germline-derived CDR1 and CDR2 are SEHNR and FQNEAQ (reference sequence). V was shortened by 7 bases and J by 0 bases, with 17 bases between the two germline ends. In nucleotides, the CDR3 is TGTGCCAGCACCTTGGCCCGGCCAGCTAGCACAGATACGCAGTATTTT. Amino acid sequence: CASTLARPASTDTQYF.

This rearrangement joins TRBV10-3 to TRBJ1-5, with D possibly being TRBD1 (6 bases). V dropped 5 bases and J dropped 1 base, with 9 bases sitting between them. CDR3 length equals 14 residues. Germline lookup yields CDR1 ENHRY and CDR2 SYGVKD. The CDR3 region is CAISPQGSNQPQHF. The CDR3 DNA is TGTGCCATCAGTCCACAGGGAAGCAATCAGCCCCAGCATTTT.

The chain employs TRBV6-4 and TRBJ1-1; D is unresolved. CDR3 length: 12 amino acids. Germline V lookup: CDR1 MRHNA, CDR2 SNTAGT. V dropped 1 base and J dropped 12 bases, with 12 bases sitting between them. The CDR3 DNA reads TGTGCCAGCAGTGACTTTAAGGGTATGACTTTCTTT. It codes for CASSDFKGMTFF.